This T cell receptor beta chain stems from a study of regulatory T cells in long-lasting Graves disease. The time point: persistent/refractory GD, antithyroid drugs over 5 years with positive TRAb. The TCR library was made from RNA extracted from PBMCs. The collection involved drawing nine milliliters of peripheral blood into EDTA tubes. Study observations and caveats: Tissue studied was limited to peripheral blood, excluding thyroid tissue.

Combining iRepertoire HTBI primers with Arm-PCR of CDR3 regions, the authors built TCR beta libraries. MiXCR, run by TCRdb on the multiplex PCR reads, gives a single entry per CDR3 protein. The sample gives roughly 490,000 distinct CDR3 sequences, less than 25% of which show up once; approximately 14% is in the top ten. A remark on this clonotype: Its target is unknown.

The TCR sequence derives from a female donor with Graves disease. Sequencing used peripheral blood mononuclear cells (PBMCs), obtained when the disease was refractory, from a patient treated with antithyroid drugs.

The CDR3 spells CASSIFLGQGLTDTQYF. The CDR3 DNA reads as TGTGCCAGTAGTATCTTCCTTGGACAGGGCCTCACAGATACGCAGTATTTT. The genes are TRBV19 and TRBJ2-3; TRBD1 matches 8 bases. The CDR3 is 17 amino acids. V lost 3 bases, J lost 2 bases, and 10 bases stayed unmatched. CDR1 is LNHDA, CDR2 SQIVND, per germline (reference sequence).